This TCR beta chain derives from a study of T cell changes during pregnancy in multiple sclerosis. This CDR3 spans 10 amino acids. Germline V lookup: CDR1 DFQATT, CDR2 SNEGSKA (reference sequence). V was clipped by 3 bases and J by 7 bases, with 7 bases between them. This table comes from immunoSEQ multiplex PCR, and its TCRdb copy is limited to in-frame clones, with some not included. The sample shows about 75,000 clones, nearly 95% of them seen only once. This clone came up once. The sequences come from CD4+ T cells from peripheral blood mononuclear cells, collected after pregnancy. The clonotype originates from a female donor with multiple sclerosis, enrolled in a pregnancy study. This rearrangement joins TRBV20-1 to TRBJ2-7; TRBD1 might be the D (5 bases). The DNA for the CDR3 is TGCAGTGCTAGCGACAGAGAGCAGTACTTC. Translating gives CSASDREQYF.